Listed below are T cell receptor beta chains from one sample, sequenced in a study of cytomegalovirus exposure and HLA in healthy donors. The assay was immunoSEQ multiplex PCR, and TCRdb's table has in-frame clones only and misses some. The sample yields about 120,000 clones, 88% seen once. Sample: PBMCs. Receptor source: a woman aged 18 to 35 in good health and CMV-seropositive. The CDR3 runs from the conserved cysteine through the conserved F or W. D genes are given only for firm matches. The size of a clone is reported for some rows only, either as once, few or many, or as a class for expanded clones.

clone_size j_call d_call v_call cdr3_aa cdr3_nt
NA TRBJ1-6 NA TRBV15 CATSREMASPLHF TGTGCCACCAGCAGGGAGATGGCTTCACCCCTCCACTTT
once TRBJ2-5 TRBD2 TRBV5-6 CASSPNSGSLETQYF TGTGCCAGCAGCCCGAATAGCGGGAGCCTAGAGACCCAGTACTTC
NA TRBJ2-4 TRBD2 TRBV7-9 CASTRGGLGLNIQYF TGTGCCAGCACCCGCGGGGGGCTCGGGTTGAACATTCAGTACTTC
NA TRBJ1-4 NA TRBV5-6 CASSLLGATNEKLFF TGTGCCAGCAGCTTGCTCGGGGCAACTAATGAAAAACTGTTTTTT
NA TRBJ1-5 NA TRBV2 CASSLQGRGNQPQHF TGTGCCAGCAGTTTACAGGGTCGGGGCAATCAGCCCCAGCATTTT
NA TRBJ1-3 TRBD1 TRBV2 CASQTGFFGNTIYF TGTGCCAGCCAGACAGGGTTTTTTGGAAACACCATATATTTT
NA TRBJ2-7 TRBD1 TRBV27 CASSFRTGNEQYF TGTGCCAGCAGTTTCCGGACAGGGAACGAGCAGTACTTC
NA TRBJ1-1 NA TRBV4-1 CASSQGADTEAFF TGCGCCAGCAGCCAAGGGGCAGACACTGAAGCTTTCTTT
NA TRBJ1-3 NA TRBV5-1 CASSLDLGLVNTIYF TGCGCCAGCAGCTTGGATCTGGGGCTGGTGAACACCATATATTTT
NA TRBJ2-3 TRBD2 TRBV10-2 CASSEWRGSTDTQYF TGCGCCAGCAGTGAGTGGCGGGGGAGCACAGATACGCAGTATTTT
NA TRBJ1-2 TRBD1 TRBV6-5 CASRPRQGRNYGYTF TGTGCCAGCAGACCCAGACAGGGGCGTAACTATGGCTACACCTTC
NA TRBJ2-1 TRBD1 TRBV7-2 CASRRDRHNEQFF TGTGCCAGCAGGAGGGACAGGCACAATGAGCAGTTCTTC
once TRBJ1-4 NA TRBV9 CASSPHRGWDEKLFF TGTGCCAGCAGCCCCCACCGAGGGTGGGATGAAAAACTGTTTTTT
once TRBJ2-7 NA TRBV5-6 CASSSAGGIIYEQYF TGTGCCAGCAGCTCAGCCGGGGGTATTATCTACGAGCAGTACTTC
NA TRBJ2-5 TRBD1 TRBV30 CAWSPGQGGETQYF TGTGCCTGGAGTCCGGGACAGGGTGGGGAGACCCAGTACTTC
once TRBJ2-1 TRBD2 TRBV7-9 CASSSEEREWGDEQFF TGTGCCAGCAGCTCCGAAGAGCGGGAGTGGGGGGATGAGCAGTTCTTC
few TRBJ1-6 TRBD1 TRBV2 CASTPMEGTENSPLHF TGTGCCAGCACCCCGATGGAGGGGACAGAGAATTCACCCCTCCACTTT
NA TRBJ1-2 TRBD1 TRBV7-2 CASSFGQGNYGYTF TGTGCCAGCAGCTTTGGACAGGGGAACTATGGCTACACCTTC
NA TRBJ2-3 TRBD2 TRBV7-9 CANLSLAGATDTQYF TGTGCCAACCTATCCCTAGCGGGGGCCACAGATACGCAGTATTTT
NA TRBJ2-7 NA TRBV6-1 CASSATGPYEQYF TGTGCCAGCAGTGCCACAGGACCCTACGAGCAGTACTTC
NA TRBJ1-3 NA TRBV7-2 CASSLVSGSGNTIYF TGTGCCAGCAGCTTAGTGAGCGGCTCTGGAAACACCATATATTTT
NA TRBJ1-2 NA TRBV5-8 CARWDGAGYGYTF TGTGCCAGGTGGGATGGGGCTGGGTATGGCTACACCTTC
NA TRBJ2-2 NA TRBV30 CAWSVLPTGELFF TGTGCCTGGAGTGTACTCCCCACCGGGGAGCTGTTTTTT
NA TRBJ1-5 TRBD1 TRBV23-1 CASSQTGGLLEPQHF TGCGCCAGCAGTCAAACAGGGGGATTACTTGAGCCCCAGCATTTT
NA TRBJ2-3 NA TRBV7-2 CASSLGLPPDTQYF TGTGCCAGCAGCTTAGGACTCCCTCCGGATACGCAGTATTTT
NA TRBJ2-1 NA TRBV5-1 CASSLAPGGPYNEQFF TGCGCCAGCAGCTTGGCCCCAGGAGGCCCCTACAATGAGCAGTTCTTC
NA TRBJ1-2 NA TRBV15 CATSRDRGLGGYTF TGTGCCACCAGCAGAGATCGAGGGTTGGGTGGCTACACCTTC
NA TRBJ2-7 TRBD2 TRBV6-5 CASTRLAGYSYEQYF TGTGCCAGCACTCGACTAGCGGGGTATTCCTACGAGCAGTACTTC
NA TRBJ2-1 NA TRBV6-5 CASSYGLHNEQFF TGTGCCAGCAGTTACGGCTTGCACAATGAGCAGTTCTTC
few TRBJ1-1 TRBD1 TRBV2 CASMPGTGRRFF TGTGCCAGCATGCCCGGGACAGGGAGGAGGTTCTTT
NA TRBJ2-2 NA TRBV30 CAWSVALTGELFF TGTGCCTGGAGTGTAGCGCTTACCGGGGAGCTGTTTTTT
NA TRBJ2-7 TRBD2 TRBV7-2 CASSLARAGASSSYEQYF TGTGCCAGCAGCTTAGCGCGAGCGGGGGCTTCTAGCTCCTACGAGCAGTACTTC
once TRBJ1-2 NA TRBV7-9 CASSGDSLFNYGYTF TGTGCCAGCAGCGGAGACAGCCTATTTAACTATGGCTACACCTTC
NA TRBJ2-5 TRBD2 TRBV2 CASIFQRGQTQYF TGTGCCAGCATATTCCAGCGGGGGCAGACCCAGTACTTC
NA TRBJ2-7 NA TRBV30 CAWNRGDTYEQYF TGTGCCTGGAACCGGGGAGACACCTACGAGCAGTACTTC
once TRBJ2-5 TRBD2 TRBV14 CASSQGSGAFQETQYF TGTGCCAGCAGCCAAGGTAGCGGGGCCTTTCAAGAGACCCAGTACTTC
NA TRBJ2-2 TRBD2 TRBV19 CASSIGLAGVNGELFF TGTGCCAGTAGTATAGGACTAGCGGGAGTTAACGGGGAGCTGTTTTTT
NA TRBJ2-5 NA TRBV6-1 CASSEPTSQETQYF TGTGCCAGCAGTGAACCCACTAGCCAAGAGACCCAGTACTTC
NA TRBJ1-1 NA TRBV5-5 CASSLVTTNTEAFF TGTGCCAGCAGCCTGGTGACAACGAACACTGAAGCTTTCTTT
NA TRBJ1-2 TRBD1 TRBV30 CAWSRDRGIYGYTF TGTGCCTGGAGCCGGGACAGGGGTATCTATGGCTACACCTTC
NA TRBJ1-2 TRBD1 TRBV6-1 CASRAGTGKGYTF TGTGCCAGCAGGGCGGGGACAGGGAAAGGCTACACCTTC
NA TRBJ1-1 NA TRBV10-2 CASGVVNTEAFF TGCGCCAGCGGAGTAGTTAACACTGAAGCTTTCTTT
NA TRBJ2-7 NA TRBV13 CASSLVSGGTYEQYF TGTGCCAGCAGCTTGGTTAGCGGAGGGACCTACGAGCAGTACTTC
NA TRBJ2-3 NA TRBV6-1 CASSRQGRTDTQYF TGTGCCAGTTCGCGGCAGGGGCGCACAGATACGCAGTATTTT
NA TRBJ2-7 TRBD2 TRBV7-2 CASSHAGGEPYEQYF TGTGCCAGCAGCCATGCCGGGGGGGAGCCCTACGAGCAGTACTTC
NA TRBJ2-7 NA TRBV5-1 CASSLVATSYEQYF TGCGCCAGCAGCTTGGTAGCCACGTCCTACGAGCAGTACTTC
NA TRBJ2-7 NA TRBV30 CAWSGTGRSYEQYF TGTGCCTGGAGTGGAACAGGCCGCTCCTACGAGCAGTACTTC
NA TRBJ1-2 TRBD1 TRBV7-2 CASSSGPGGHYGYTF TGTGCCAGCAGCTCAGGGCCAGGGGGCCATTATGGCTACACCTTC
NA TRBJ2-5 TRBD1 TRBV7-9 CASSSPGQGWETQYF TGTGCCAGCAGCTCTCCGGGACAGGGGTGGGAGACCCAGTACTTC
NA TRBJ1-2 TRBD1 TRBV25-1 CASSEWGQGDGYTF TGTGCCAGCAGTGAATGGGGACAGGGTGATGGCTACACCTTC
NA TRBJ2-3 NA TRBV4-2 CASSQEGGSTDTQYF TGTGCCAGCAGCCAAGAAGGCGGAAGCACAGATACGCAGTATTTT
NA TRBJ2-7 TRBD1 TRBV25-1 CASSRQGAGNEQYF TGTGCCAGCAGCCGACAGGGAGCAGGAAACGAGCAGTACTTC
NA TRBJ2-1 TRBD2 TRBV5-1 CASSLELAGGYNEQFF TGCGCCAGCAGCTTGGAACTGGCGGGAGGCTACAATGAGCAGTTCTTC
NA TRBJ2-1 NA TRBV6-1 CASRPPPGGEQFF TGTGCCAGCAGACCCCCCCCCGGGGGTGAGCAGTTCTTC